This is a list of T cell receptor beta chains from one sample in a study of blood T cell repertoires in COVID-19. Libraries were prepared by immunoSEQ multiplex PCR; TCRdb keeps only in-frame clonotypes and omits some of them. The sample includes around 300,000 clones, 65% to 90% of them seen just once. The sample consisted of peripheral blood. The source is a human donor in a cohort sampled during active COVID-19. CDR3s include the opening cysteine and the closing phenylalanine or tryptophan. Each record gives: V gene, clone size, J gene, D gene, CDR3 DNA, CDR3 protein. A D gene is named only where the DNA matches it firmly. Clone size is not always given. Where it is, it says once, few, many or a class for expanded clones.

TRBV6-9	-	TRBJ2-3	-	TGTGCCAGCAGTTATTCAGCCCCAAAGCACCCCGATACGCAGTATTTT	CASSYSAPKHPDTQYF
TRBV6-5	once	TRBJ2-7	TRBD2	TGTGCCAGCAGGGGTCGGACTAGCGGAATCTACGAGCAGTACTTC	CASRGRTSGIYEQYF
TRBV30	large	TRBJ2-2	TRBD2	TGTGCCTGGGAACCTAGCGGGGGGGAGCTGTTTTTT	CAWEPSGGELFF
TRBV19	-	TRBJ2-5	-	TGTGCCACCTCCGGTTGGGGCTACTTACAAGAGACCCAGTACTTC	CATSGWGYLQETQYF
TRBV18	-	TRBJ1-6	TRBD1	TGTGCCAGCTCACCACAGGGGGCCGGCTATAATTCACCCCTCCACTTT	CASSPQGAGYNSPLHF
TRBV3-1/TRBV3-2	-	TRBJ1-1	TRBD1	TGTGCCAGCAGAGGGACAGGGGACACTGAAGCTTTCTTT	CASRGTGDTEAFF
TRBV18	-	TRBJ2-5	TRBD1	TGTGCCAGCTCACCCAGGGGGCCGGCGGAGACCCAGTACTTC	CASSPRGPAETQYF
TRBV7-9	-	TRBJ1-4	TRBD1	TGTGCCAGCAGCTTAGGAGGGGGCCCCCGAGGGGAAAAACTGTTTTTT	CASSLGGGPRGEKLFF
TRBV6-6	-	TRBJ1-5	-	TGTGCCAGCACGCAGGCCCTCAATCAGCCCCAGCATTTT	CASTQALNQPQHF
TRBV14	-	TRBJ2-2	-	TGTGCCAGCAGCCGGGGCCCTCTTCTAACCGGGGAGCTGTTTTTT	CASSRGPLLTGELFF
TRBV29-1	-	TRBJ2-7	TRBD1	TGCAGCGTTGAAGGGGCTCCGGGACAGGGGCGCGGCGAGCAGTACTTC	CSVEGAPGQGRGEQYF
TRBV6-1	-	TRBJ1-3	-	TGTGCCAGCAGTGAAGTAGGGGTCTCTGGAAACACCATATATTTT	CASSEVGVSGNTIYF
TRBV29-1	-	TRBJ2-3	-	TGCAGCGTTGTGATTTGGGGCGCCAGCACAGATACGCAGTATTTT	CSVVIWGASTDTQYF
TRBV3-1/TRBV3-2	few	TRBJ2-4	TRBD2	TGTGCCAGCAGCATATCTAGCGGAGTTCAGTACTTC	CASSISSGVQYF
TRBV5-1	-	TRBJ1-1	-	TGCGCCAGCAGCTTAGCGGGGGCGGTAACTGAAGCTTTCTTT	CASSLAGAVTEAFF
TRBV6-5	-	TRBJ2-1	TRBD2	TGTGCCAGCAGTTACCCGCTAGCGGGAGGACAGTATGAGCAGTTCTTC	CASSYPLAGGQYEQFF
TRBV15	once	TRBJ1-5	-	TGTGCCACCAGCAGAGATATGAAGGGGGAACAGCCCCAGCATTTT	CATSRDMKGEQPQHF
TRBV28	few	TRBJ2-7	TRBD2	TGTGCCAGCGGGGTAGCGGGAAAGGGATGGGAGCAGTACTTC	CASGVAGKGWEQYF
TRBV7-2	-	TRBJ2-1	-	TGTGCCAGCTCCGGGACAAACAATGAGCAGTTCTTC	CASSGTNNEQFF
TRBV19	-	TRBJ2-7	TRBD2	TGTGCCAGTAGTATCAGCGGGAATGCCTACGAGCAGTACTTC	CASSISGNAYEQYF
TRBV3-1/TRBV3-2	-	TRBJ2-3	TRBD2	TGTGCCAGCAGCCAAGATCGGATGATAGCGGGAGGCCGGATAACAGATACGCAGTATTTT	CASSQDRMIAGGRITDTQYF
TRBV7-9	-	TRBJ1-2	-	TGTGCCAGCAGCTTACTAGATGGCTACACCTTC	CASSLLDGYTF
TRBV6-5	-	TRBJ1-1	-	TGTGCCAGCAGTCCCCGGCGGGGGGCTGAAGCTTTCTTT	CASSPRRGAEAFF
TRBV20-1	-	TRBJ1-1	-	TGCAGTGCTAGTCCTCCGGGACACATTCTTGAAGCTTTCTTT	CSASPPGHILEAFF
TRBV7-6	-	TRBJ2-1	TRBD2	TGTGCCAGCAGCTTATCCGGGACTAGGATTGAGCAGTTCTTC	CASSLSGTRIEQFF
TRBV5-5	-	TRBJ1-1	-	TGTGCCAGCAGCTTTTACCCAGGGCGGACTGAAGCTTTCTTT	CASSFYPGRTEAFF
TRBV5-6	-	TRBJ2-7	-	TGTGCCAGCAGCTTGGCCCTGACAGGCGCCTACGAGCAGTACTTC	CASSLALTGAYEQYF
TRBV7-2	-	TRBJ2-1	-	TGTGCCAGCGGTAAGGGGGTGGACAATGAGCAGTTCTTC	CASGKGVDNEQFF
TRBV7-2	few	TRBJ2-7	TRBD2	TGTGCCAGCAGCTTAGGGCTAGCGGGAACGTACGAGCAGTACTTC	CASSLGLAGTYEQYF
TRBV19	-	TRBJ1-2	-	TGTGCCAGTAGTATCGGAACAGGGAGGGTAGGTGGCTACACCTTC	CASSIGTGRVGGYTF
TRBV14	-	TRBJ1-1	-	TGTGCCAGCAGCCAAGAATCGGGGGTAGGAAGTGCTTTCTTT	CASSQESGVGSAFF
TRBV5-1	-	TRBJ2-1	-	TGCGCCAGCAGCTTCGGTTTTGTATCCTACAATGAGCAGTTCTTC	CASSFGFVSYNEQFF
TRBV2	-	TRBJ1-2	-	TGTGCCAAAGGGGAAGATGGCTACACCTTC	CAKGEDGYTF
TRBV5-1	-	TRBJ2-3	-	TGCGCCAGCAGCTGGATGCGGAGCACAGATACGCAGTATTTT	CASSWMRSTDTQYF
TRBV7-8	few	TRBJ1-2	TRBD1	TGTGCCAGCAGCCGACAGGGGGCAGGAGCTAACTATGGCTACACCTTC	CASSRQGAGANYGYTF
TRBV30	-	TRBJ2-2	TRBD1	TGTGCCTGGAGTTGGACAGGGAACACCGGGGAGCTGTTTTTT	CAWSWTGNTGELFF
TRBV4-1	-	TRBJ2-7	TRBD1	TGCGCCAGCAGCCAAACCCGGGACAGGCTGTCCTACGAGCAGTACTTC	CASSQTRDRLSYEQYF
TRBV6-5	-	TRBJ2-2	-	TGTGCCAGCAAGAAAGCGGCGAACACCGGGGAGCTGTTTTTT	CASKKAANTGELFF
TRBV28	-	TRBJ1-1	TRBD1	TGTGCCAGCAGTACCGGGACAGGGGTTAATGGAGCTTTCTTT	CASSTGTGVNGAFF
TRBV10-2	-	TRBJ2-1	TRBD1	TGCGCCAGCACCCGTACCCACAGGGGGGTCTACAATGAGCAGTTCTTC	CASTRTHRGVYNEQFF
TRBV19	once	TRBJ2-2	TRBD2	TGTGCCAGTAGTTTTGCGGGAACTAGCGGGAGAAACACCGGGGAGCTGTTTTTT	CASSFAGTSGRNTGELFF
TRBV7-9	few	TRBJ1-1	-	TGTGCCAGCAGCTTAGTGACAGGGAACACTGAAGCTTTCTTT	CASSLVTGNTEAFF
TRBV2	-	TRBJ1-1	-	TGTGCCAGCAGTTTAACTGGTTCCTTTGGGGGGTGGACTGAAGCTTTCTTT	CASSLTGSFGGWTEAFF
TRBV11-2	-	TRBJ2-1	TRBD2	TGTGCCAGCAGGGGTAGCGGGAGAGAGTATGAGCAGTTCTTC	CASRGSGREYEQFF
TRBV2	-	TRBJ1-2	-	TGTGCCAGCAAGGAGGATGACTATGGCTACACCTTC	CASKEDDYGYTF
TRBV11-3	few	TRBJ1-1	-	TGTGCCAGCAGCTTAAGTTCCCGCGGTAAAGCTTTCTTT	CASSLSSRGKAFF
TRBV7-8	few	TRBJ1-1	TRBD1	TGTGCCAGCAGCTTAGAAGTCCGACAGGGCGCGGGAAACACTGAAGCTTTCTTT	CASSLEVRQGAGNTEAFF